The 15 T cell receptor beta chains reported below all come from one sample, sequenced in a study of shared clonotypes between healthy human individuals. This table comes from immunoSEQ multiplex PCR, and its TCRdb copy is limited to in-frame clones, with some not included. This sample has 2 million to 2.5 million clones; 85% to 95% occur once, and the top ten carry about 0.39%. Sequencing was performed on naive CD4+ T cells from PBMCs. Stated subset: CD45RA+ positively selected. The receptors derive from a man between 18 and 29 years old in good health. Some clones in this sample may be carry-over from other donors' samples.

The V call is TRBV11-1, the J call TRBJ2-5, with D possibly matching TRBD1 (7 bases). Deletions cut 5 bases from V and 5 bases from J, with 18 bases between. The CDR3 is 15 amino acids. Germline CDR1 SGHAT, CDR2 FQDESV (reference sequence). Here the CDR3 reads CASSPQGGVYETQYF. As DNA, the CDR3 is TGTGCCAGCAGCCCCCAGGGGGGAGTTTACGAGACCCAGTACTTC.

The rearrangement uses TRBV7-8 and TRBJ2-2, with no clear D. V was clipped by 5 bases and J by 0 bases, with 19 bases between them. The germline CDR1 and CDR2 sequences are SGHVS and FQNEAQ. CDR3 length equals 18 residues. For the CDR3, the DNA is TGTGCCAGCAGCCCTGCCGTCCCAACAGTCTCGAACACCGGGGAGCTGTTTTTT. Residues: CASSPAVPTVSNTGELFF.

The chain links TRBV6-5 to TRBJ2-3, with 8 bases identical to TRBD2. The CDR3 consists of 14 residues. V shed 4 bases, J shed 2 bases, and the junction held 2 bases outside the gene matches. Germline V gives CDR1 MNHEY, CDR2 SVGAGI. In DNA form, the CDR3 reads TGTGCCAGCAGTTCGGGGGGGCCCACAGATACGCAGTATTTT. Protein sequence: CASSSGGPTDTQYF.

The chain combines TRBV7-8 with TRBJ2-4; D gene ambiguous. Between the trimmed V and J ends, which lost 4 bases and 5 bases, there was a span of 6 bases. Germline V gene lookup returns CDR1 SGHVS and CDR2 FQNEAQ. CDR3 length: 12 residues. The chain's CDR3 is CASSSAENIQYF. DNA for the CDR3: TGTGCCAGCAGCTCGGCCGAAAACATTCAGTACTTC.

This clone has only one observation. V usage is TRBV7-8 and J usage is TRBJ2-5; D assignment may be TRBD1 or TRBD2 (5 bases each). This CDR3 is built from 15 residues. Germline V CDR1 and CDR2: SGHVS, FQNEAQ. V gave up 1 base and J gave up 5 bases, with 14 bases separating them. The CDR3, as DNA: TGTGCCAGCAGCTTAGATGGGGGAGCTGTGGAGACCCAGTACTTC. Protein: CASSLDGGAVETQYF.

The J gene is TRBJ2-7, the V gene TRBV9; TRBD1 aligns across 7 bases. The length of the CDR3 is 16 residues. Germline assignment: CDR1 SGDLS and CDR2 YYNGEE. The V gene end was trimmed by 4 bases and the J gene end by 1 base; junction bases not matched to a gene: 11. CDR3 sequence: CASSPPGQPGSYEQYF. In DNA, the CDR3 is TGTGCCAGCAGCCCACCGGGACAGCCTGGATCCTACGAGCAGTACTTC.

The rearrangement links TRBV28 to TRBJ1-3; D call uncertain. With 7 bases removed from V and 2 bases from J, the gap between germline ends came to 18 bases. The germline gives CDR1 MDHEN, CDR2 SYDVKM. The CDR3 is 16 residues long. The DNA for the CDR3 is TGTGCCAGCACTATCTCCAGAAAAGCTACTGGAAACACCATATATTTT. Translated: CASTISRKATGNTIYF. Full variable domain (outside the CDR3, taken from reference TRBV28 and TRBJ1-3): DVKVTQSSRYLVKRTGEKVFLECVQDMDHENMFWYRQDPGLGLRLIYFSYDVKMKEKGDIPEGYSVSREKKERFSLILESASTNQTSMYLCASTISRKATGNTIYFGEGSWLTVV.

V usage is TRBV2 and J usage is TRBJ2-7, with D possibly TRBD2 on 6 matching bases. V was cut by 6 bases and J by 2 bases, with 14 bases left in between. The CDR3 loop spans 14 amino acids. Germline V lookup: CDR1 SNHLY, CDR2 FYNNEI. Here the CDR3 reads CASREGSGAYEQYF. In DNA form, the CDR3 reads TGTGCCAGCAGGGAGGGTAGCGGAGCCTACGAGCAGTACTTC. The full variable domain, its missing parts supplied by reference TRBV2 and TRBJ2-7, is EPEVTQTPSHQVTQMGQEVILRCVPISNHLYFYWYRQILGQKVEFLVSFYNNEISEKSEIFDDQFSVERPDGSNFTLKIRSTKLEDSAMYFCASREGSGAYEQYFGPGTRLTVT.

The chain carries TRBV10-3 and TRBJ1-1, with D unclear. The CDR3 contains 14 residues. Per germline, CDR1 ENHRY and CDR2 SYGVKD. Trimming cost V 0 bases and J 4 bases, with 9 bases left between them. CDR3 nucleotides: TGTGCCATCAGTGAGTCGTCGGGGTCCACTGAAGCTTTCTTT. Its protein product is CAISESSGSTEAFF.

The chain couples TRBV11-2 to TRBJ2-3; no definite D call. The CDR3 is made up of 16 amino acids. CDR1 SGHAT and CDR2 FQNNGV come from the germline V gene. V dropped 7 bases and J dropped 0 bases, with 17 bases sitting between them. The CDR3: CASIPGSSPSTDTQYF. CDR3 bases: TGTGCCAGCATCCCTGGCAGTTCCCCGAGCACAGATACGCAGTATTTT.

The chain has TRBV19 and TRBJ1-1; D is unclear. Germline CDR1 and CDR2: LNHDA and SQIVND (reference sequence). The V end was cut by 4 bases, the J end by 1 base, with 10 bases between. CDR3 length: 14 residues. The CDR3 coding sequence is TGTGCCAGTAGTAAGTTCTACCAGAACACTGAAGCTTTCTTT. The encoded protein is CASSKFYQNTEAFF.

The chain has TRBV6-5 and TRBJ1-5; D is possibly TRBD1 (6 bases). Trimming took off 6 bases at V and 3 bases at J, with 15 bases between the two ends. Germline V CDR1 and CDR2: MNHEY, SVGAGI. The CDR3 covers 15 residues. The CDR3, as DNA: TGTGCCAGCAGGGGAGGGACAAGTAACAATCAGCCCCAGCATTTT. It yields the protein CASRGGTSNNQPQHF.

The J gene is TRBJ2-5, the V gene TRBV2, with a tentative D call TRBD2 (7 bases). This CDR3 spans 19 amino acids. Germline lookup yields CDR1 SNHLY and CDR2 FYNNEI. V was pared by 2 bases and J by 2 bases, with 24 bases between. Here the CDR3 reads CASSEYEGTIMGTQETQYF. CDR3 nucleotide sequence: TGTGCCAGCAGTGAATATGAGGGGACTATAATGGGGACACAAGAGACCCAGTACTTC.

As DNA, the CDR3 is TGTGCCAGCAGTTTATATGGTGGGGACACCGGGGAGCTGTTTTTT. Protein sequence: CASSLYGGDTGELFF. The chain recombines TRBV28 with TRBJ2-2; D remains unclear. V was pared by 1 base and J by 3 bases, with 9 bases between. The CDR3 spans 15 residues. CDR1 is MDHEN, CDR2 SYDVKM, per germline.

The rearrangement links TRBV7-3 to TRBJ1-2; D is perhaps TRBD1 (6 bases). CDR3 size: 14 residues. Trimming cost V 5 bases and J 8 bases, with 18 bases left between them. CDR1 and CDR2 (germline): SGHTA, FQGTGA. Written as DNA, the CDR3 is TGTGCCAGCAGCCCGGGGGGCAGGGCGGGAGGCTACACCTTC. Protein: CASSPGGRAGGYTF.